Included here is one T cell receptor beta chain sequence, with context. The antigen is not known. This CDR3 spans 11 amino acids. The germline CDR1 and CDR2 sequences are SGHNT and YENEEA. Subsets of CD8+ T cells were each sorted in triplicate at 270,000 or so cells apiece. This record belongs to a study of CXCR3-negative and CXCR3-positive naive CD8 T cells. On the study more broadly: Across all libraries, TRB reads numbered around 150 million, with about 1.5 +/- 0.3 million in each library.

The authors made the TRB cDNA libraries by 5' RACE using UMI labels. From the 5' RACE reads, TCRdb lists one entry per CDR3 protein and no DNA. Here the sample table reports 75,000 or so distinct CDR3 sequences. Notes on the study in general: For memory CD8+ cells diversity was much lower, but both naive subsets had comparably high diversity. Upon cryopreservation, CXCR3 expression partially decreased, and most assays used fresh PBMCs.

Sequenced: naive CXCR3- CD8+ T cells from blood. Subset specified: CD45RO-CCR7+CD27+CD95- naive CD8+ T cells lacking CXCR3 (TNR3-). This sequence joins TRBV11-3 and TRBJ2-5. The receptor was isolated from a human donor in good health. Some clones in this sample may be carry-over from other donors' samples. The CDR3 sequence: CASSLLETQYF.